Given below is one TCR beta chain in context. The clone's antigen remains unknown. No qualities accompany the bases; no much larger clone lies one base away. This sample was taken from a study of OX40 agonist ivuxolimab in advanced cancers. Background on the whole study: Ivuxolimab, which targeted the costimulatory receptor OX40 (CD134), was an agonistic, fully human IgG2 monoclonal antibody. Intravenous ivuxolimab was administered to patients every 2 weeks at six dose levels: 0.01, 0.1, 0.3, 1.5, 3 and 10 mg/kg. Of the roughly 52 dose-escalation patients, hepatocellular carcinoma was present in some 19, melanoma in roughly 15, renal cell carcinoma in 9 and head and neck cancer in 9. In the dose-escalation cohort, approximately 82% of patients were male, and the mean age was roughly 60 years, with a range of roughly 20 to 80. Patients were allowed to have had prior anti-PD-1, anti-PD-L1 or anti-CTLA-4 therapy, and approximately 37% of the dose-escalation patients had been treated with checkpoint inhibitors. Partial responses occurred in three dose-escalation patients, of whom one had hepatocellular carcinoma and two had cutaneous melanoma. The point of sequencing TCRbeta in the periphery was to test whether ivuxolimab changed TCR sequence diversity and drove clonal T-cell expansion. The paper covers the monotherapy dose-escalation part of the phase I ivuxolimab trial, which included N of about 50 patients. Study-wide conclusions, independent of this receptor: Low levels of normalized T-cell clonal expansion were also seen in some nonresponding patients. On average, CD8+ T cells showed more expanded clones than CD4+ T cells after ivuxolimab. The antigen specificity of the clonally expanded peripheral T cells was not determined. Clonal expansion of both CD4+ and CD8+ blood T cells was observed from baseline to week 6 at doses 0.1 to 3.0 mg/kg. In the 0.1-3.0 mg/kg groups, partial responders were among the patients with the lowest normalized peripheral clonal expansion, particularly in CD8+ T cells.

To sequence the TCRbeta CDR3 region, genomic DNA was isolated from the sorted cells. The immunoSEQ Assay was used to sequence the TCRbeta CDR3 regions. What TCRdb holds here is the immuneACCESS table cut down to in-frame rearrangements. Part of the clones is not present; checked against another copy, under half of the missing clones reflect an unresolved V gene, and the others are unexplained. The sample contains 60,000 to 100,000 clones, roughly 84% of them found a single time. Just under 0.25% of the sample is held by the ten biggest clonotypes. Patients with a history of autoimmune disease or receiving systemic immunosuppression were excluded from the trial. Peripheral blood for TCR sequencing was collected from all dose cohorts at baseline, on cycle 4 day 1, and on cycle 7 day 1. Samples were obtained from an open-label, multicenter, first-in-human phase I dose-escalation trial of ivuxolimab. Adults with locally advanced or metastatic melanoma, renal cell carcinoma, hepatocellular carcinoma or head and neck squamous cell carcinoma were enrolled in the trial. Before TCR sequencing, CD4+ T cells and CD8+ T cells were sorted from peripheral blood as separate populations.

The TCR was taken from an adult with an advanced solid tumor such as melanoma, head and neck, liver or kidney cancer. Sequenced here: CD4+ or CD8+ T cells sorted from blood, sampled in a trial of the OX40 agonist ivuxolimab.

Here is the DNA: TGCGCCAGCAGCTTGGCCTGGGCTAGCGGGAGGGGCCACGAGCAGTACTTC. It encodes CASSLAWASGRGHEQYF. The chain is made from TRBV5-1 and TRBJ2-7, with 12 bases in between that match TRBD2. The CDR3 covers 17 residues, taking in both the cysteine and the phenylalanine. Only the CDR3 DNA stays, 51 bases, in frame from base 1. The germline V gene sets CDR1 to SGHRS and CDR2 to YFSETQ. Trimming accounts for 0 bases at V and 5 bases at J, while the number of junction bases matched to no gene is 9.